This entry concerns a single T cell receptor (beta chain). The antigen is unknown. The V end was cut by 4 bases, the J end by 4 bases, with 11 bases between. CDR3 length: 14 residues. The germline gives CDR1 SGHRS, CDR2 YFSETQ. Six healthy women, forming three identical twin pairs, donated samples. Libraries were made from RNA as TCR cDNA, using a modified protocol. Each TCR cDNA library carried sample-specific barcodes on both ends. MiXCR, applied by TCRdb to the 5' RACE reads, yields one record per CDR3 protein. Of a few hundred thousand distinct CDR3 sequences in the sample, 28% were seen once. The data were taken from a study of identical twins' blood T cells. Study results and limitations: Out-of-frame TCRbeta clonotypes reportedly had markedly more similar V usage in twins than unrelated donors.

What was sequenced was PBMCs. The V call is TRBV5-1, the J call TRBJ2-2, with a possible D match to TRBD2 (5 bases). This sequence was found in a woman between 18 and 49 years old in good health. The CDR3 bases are TGCGCCAGCAGCCCCGTTAGCGTCACCGGGGAGCTGTTTTTT. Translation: CASSPVSVTGELFF.